This TCR beta chain was sequenced for a study of cytomegalovirus exposure and HLA in healthy donors. Study results and limitations: Specific recognition of CMV antigens was confirmed in vitro for a few chains (all CMV-associated). Many donors carried some public TCRs, although rarity characterized most TCR sequences. Most subjects had HLA-A and HLA-B alleles reportedly predicted accurately by TCR beta sequences.

The CDR3 totals 15 residues. Per germline, CDR1 SGHRS and CDR2 YFSETQ. V was clipped by 4 bases and J by 3 bases; unmatched bases: 3. This clone was seen more than once but under ten times. Antigen specificity is unknown. It was with 60 Vbeta and 13 Jbeta primers that the PCR ran. Study processing details: Per a later analysis, the number of unique TCR beta chains was roughly 83 million, of which 9 million to 12 million were shared. Sequencing used immunoSEQ multiplex PCR; TCRdb keeps in-frame clones, though not all of them. V, J and clone size were drawn from that table, and D and trimming were deduced from the DNA. The data hold about 180,000 clones, with roughly 85% observed a single time.

The TCR comes from a woman aged 40 to 50 in good health and CMV-seronegative. The V and J genes are TRBV5-1 and TRBJ2-7; 14 bases map to TRBD2. The material sequenced was PBMCs. Written as DNA, the CDR3 is TGCGCCAGCAGCGCCGGGACTAGCGGGGGCTACGAGCAGTACTTC. Translating gives CASSAGTSGGYEQYF.